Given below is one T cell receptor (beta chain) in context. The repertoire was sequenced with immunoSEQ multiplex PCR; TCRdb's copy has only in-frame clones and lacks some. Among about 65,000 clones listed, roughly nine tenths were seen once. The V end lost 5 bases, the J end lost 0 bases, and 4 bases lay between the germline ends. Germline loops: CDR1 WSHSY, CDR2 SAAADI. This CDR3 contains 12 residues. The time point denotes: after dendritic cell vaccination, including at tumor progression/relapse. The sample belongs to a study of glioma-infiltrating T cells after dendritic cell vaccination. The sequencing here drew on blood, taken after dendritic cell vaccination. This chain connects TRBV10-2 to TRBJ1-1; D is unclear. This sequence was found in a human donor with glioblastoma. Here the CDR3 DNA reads TGCGCCAGCAGTTACATGAACACTGAAGCTTTCTTT. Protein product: CASSYMNTEAFF.